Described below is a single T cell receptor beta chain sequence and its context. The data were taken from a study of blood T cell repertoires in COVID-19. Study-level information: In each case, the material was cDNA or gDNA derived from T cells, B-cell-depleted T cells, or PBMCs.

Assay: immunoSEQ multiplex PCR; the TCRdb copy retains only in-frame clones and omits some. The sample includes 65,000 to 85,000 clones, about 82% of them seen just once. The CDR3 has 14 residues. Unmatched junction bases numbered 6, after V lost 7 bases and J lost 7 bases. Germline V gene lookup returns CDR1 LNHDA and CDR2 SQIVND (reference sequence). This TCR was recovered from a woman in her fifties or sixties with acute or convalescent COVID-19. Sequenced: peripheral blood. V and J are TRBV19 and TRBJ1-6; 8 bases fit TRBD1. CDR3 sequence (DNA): TGTGCCAGTATTGACAGGGGTTTGAATTCACCCCTCCACTTT. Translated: CASIDRGLNSPLHF.